These 27 T cell receptor beta chains originate from one sample sequenced in a study of Ad26.COV2.S vaccination and SARS-CoV-2 variants (dated by TCRdb to 2020 to 2022). Library preparation employed the immunoSEQ multiplex PCR assay. The table comes from immuneACCESS by way of TCRdb, which keeps in-frame sequences with V and J called. Part of the clones is missing from these tables; in studies checked, under half for an unresolved V gene and the rest for unknown reasons. The sample profile shows over 400,000 clones; around 92% of them were found once. Under 2% of the sample is taken by the ten largest. The treatment or condition label for this specimen denotes: around 19 received Ad26.COV2.S at low or high dose, single or two shots; roughly five received placebo; per-sample allocation not given. For vaccine and placebo recipients, the sequenced repertoires came from samples collected on day 63 after the first injection.

The sequences come from peripheral blood, collected in a trial of Ad26.COV2.S vaccine versus placebo. The receptors shown here come from a person aged 18-65 years who received the Ad26.COV2.S COVID-19 vaccine or a placebo.

The rearrangement joins TRBV30 to TRBJ2-7, with a tentative D call TRBD2 (5 bases). V was shortened by 4 bases and J by 6 bases, with 10 bases between the two germline ends. This CDR3 is built from 11 residues. Germline V gives CDR1 GTSNPN, CDR2 SVGIG (reference sequence). The CDR3: CAWNEGPEQYF. CDR3 DNA sequence: TGTGCCTGGAACGAGGGTCCCGAGCAGTACTTC.

The chain has TRBV4-3 and TRBJ1-1; 8 bases match TRBD1. This CDR3 region has 18 residues. CDR1 and CDR2 from the germline V gene are LGHNA and YSLEER. The V and J ends lost 1 base and 6 bases, in that order; junction bases with no gene match: 16. CDR3 DNA sequence: TGCGCCAGCAGCCAAGTTTTCTTTCCAAGGACAGGGCGCCCTGAAGCTTTCTTT. This translates into CASSQVFFPRTGRPEAFF.

The chain links TRBV4-3 to TRBJ2-3, with 13 bases lining up with TRBD2. The junction had 8 bases not matched to a gene; V was cut back by 3 bases and J by 5 bases. This CDR3 is built from 17 residues. Germline-derived CDR1 and CDR2 are LGHNA and YSLEER. For the CDR3, the DNA is TGCGCCAGCAGCCACGAACTAGCGGGGGGGGTAGGAGATACGCAGTATTTT. Residues: CASSHELAGGVGDTQYF.

V gene TRBV27 combines with J gene TRBJ1-6; 9 positions agree with TRBD1. The junction had 8 bases not matched to a gene; V was cut back by 0 bases and J by 5 bases. Germline V gives CDR1 MNHEY, CDR2 SMNVEV (reference sequence). The CDR3 is made up of 18 amino acids. The CDR3 here is CASSLSLKQGANNSPLHF. CDR3 in DNA: TGTGCCAGCAGTTTATCGCTCAAACAGGGGGCAAATAATTCACCCCTCCACTTT.

This clone was counted once. The chain employs TRBV7-2 and TRBJ2-3; 7 positions match TRBD2. The CDR3 is made up of 18 amino acids. With V trimmed by 3 bases and J by 2 bases, 14 bases remained unmatched. CDR1 and CDR2 from the germline V gene are SGHTA and FQGNSA. The CDR3 sequence: CASSFHSAGGGFTDTQYF. The CDR3 nucleotides read TGTGCCAGCAGCTTCCACTCAGCGGGCGGGGGTTTCACAGATACGCAGTATTTT.

This sequence joins TRBV30 and TRBJ2-5; the D call may be TRBD1 or TRBD2 (6 bases each). The CDR3 sequence is 15 residues long. The germline CDR1 and CDR2 sequences are GTSNPN and SVGIG (reference sequence). Trimming removed 0 bases at V and 4 bases at J, with 15 bases between. CDR3 DNA sequence: TGTGCCTGGAGTGTAGGAGGGGGGTTTACAGAGACCCAGTACTTC. This sequence encodes CAWSVGGGFTETQYF.

V usage is TRBV18 and J usage is TRBJ2-3; D is tentatively TRBD1 or TRBD2 (6 bases each). CDR1 KGHSH and CDR2 LQKENI come from the germline V gene. V was trimmed by 1 base and J by 1 base, leaving 12 bases between them. CDR3 length equals 16 residues. The CDR3 loop is CASSPLSGGRTDTQYF. The CDR3 DNA follows: TGTGCCAGCTCACCACTAAGTGGGGGGCGCACAGATACGCAGTATTTT.

The gene calls are TRBV25-1 and TRBJ2-5, with D maybe TRBD1 (5 bases). V gave up 3 bases and J gave up 3 bases, with 14 bases separating them. This CDR3 is 15 amino acids long. CDR1 and CDR2 (germline): MGHDK, SYGVNS. CDR3 coding DNA: TGTGCCAGCAGTGAGCCCCGACAGCTGAAAGAGACCCAGTACTTC. Translated: CASSEPRQLKETQYF.

This chain connects TRBV30 to TRBJ1-2, with a tentative D call TRBD1 (5 bases). The CDR3 is made up of 12 amino acids. CDR1 GTSNPN and CDR2 SVGIG come from the germline V gene (reference sequence). With 4 bases removed from V and 3 bases from J, the gap between germline ends came to 9 bases. This CDR3 reads CAWTGNDYGYTF. For the CDR3, the DNA is TGTGCCTGGACAGGGAATGACTATGGCTACACCTTC. The whole variable domain, remainder taken from reference TRBV30 and TRBJ1-2, is SQTIHQWPATLVQPVGSPLSLECTVEGTSNPNLYWYRQAAGRGLQLLFYSVGIGQISSEVPQNLSASRPQDRQFILSSKKLLLSDSGFYLCAWTGNDYGYTFGSGTRLTVV.

Remarks on this clone: This sample also contains other DNA sequences that code for the same CDR3. In DNA form, the CDR3 reads TGTGCCAGCAGCTTGGTTCCAGATACGCAGTATTTT. Its translation: CASSLVPDTQYF. The chain carries TRBV5-4 and TRBJ2-3; D is undetermined. This CDR3 contains 12 residues. Germline CDR1 SGHNT, CDR2 YYREEE (reference sequence). V was trimmed by 0 bases and J by 4 bases, leaving 3 bases between them.

The chain employs TRBV12-3 or TRBV12-4 and TRBJ1-1, with TRBD1 matching over 9 bases. V was pared by 6 bases and J by 6 bases, with 5 bases of the junction left unmatched. The CDR3 consists of 13 residues. The CDR3 DNA follows: TGTGCCAGCAGGCACCGGGACAGGGCTGAAGCTTTCTTT. Protein: CASRHRDRAEAFF.

The CDR3 spells CASSAAQGYEQYF. CDR3 coding DNA: TGTGCCAGCTCAGCCGCACAGGGTTACGAGCAGTACTTC. The chain links TRBV18 to TRBJ2-7, with D perhaps TRBD1 (6 bases). This CDR3 is 13 amino acids long. Germline-derived CDR1 and CDR2 are KGHSH and LQKENI. Trimming took 5 bases from V and 4 from J, leaving 12 bases between them.

V is TRBV7-9 and J is TRBJ1-2, with D perhaps matching TRBD1 (6 bases). Germline lookup yields CDR1 SEHNR and CDR2 FQNEAQ (reference sequence). This CDR3 has 13 residues. V was cut by 4 bases and J by 9 bases, with 15 bases left in between. In DNA, the CDR3 is TGTGCCAGCAGCTCTCCGGGGGGCCTGAGCTACACCTTC. Residues: CASSSPGGLSYTF.

This rearrangement joins TRBV9 to TRBJ1-2; TRBD1 is a possible D gene (5 bases). This CDR3 region has 14 residues. V lost 3 bases, J lost 9 bases, and 18 bases lay in between. Germline loops: CDR1 SGDLS, CDR2 YYNGEE. DNA for the CDR3: TGTGCCAGCAGCGACATCGGGAAGGGACGGAGCTACACCTTC. Amino acids: CASSDIGKGRSYTF.

The chain is built from TRBV7-2 and TRBJ2-3; D unresolved. The length of the CDR3 is 15 residues. The germline gives CDR1 SGHTA, CDR2 FQGNSA. Trimming cost V 1 base and J 2 bases, with 10 bases left between them. Here the CDR3 reads CASSLGGSLTDTQYF. The CDR3 DNA reads TGTGCCAGCAGCTTAGGTGGCTCCCTCACAGATACGCAGTATTTT.

The chain combines TRBV18 with TRBJ1-2, with 11 bases fitting TRBD1. CDR1 and CDR2 from the germline V gene are KGHSH and LQKENI. The CDR3 is 15 amino acids. The V segment lost 0 bases and the J segment 4 bases; nucleotides outside the gene matches: 1. The CDR3 is CASSPPGTGGYGYTF. The CDR3 nucleotides read TGTGCCAGCTCACCACCAGGGACAGGGGGCTATGGCTACACCTTC.

The chain uses TRBV4-3 and TRBJ1-2; possibly TRBD1 for D (6 bases). The germline gives CDR1 LGHNA, CDR2 YSLEER. This CDR3 comprises 15 residues. Trimming cost V 0 bases and J 4 bases, with 12 bases left between them. CDR3 region: CASSQEHVRGYGYTF. The DNA of the CDR3 is TGCGCCAGCAGCCAAGAACACGTCAGGGGCTATGGCTACACCTTC.

As regards this clone: The sample holds other DNA sequences that translate to the same CDR3. This chain connects TRBV6-2 or TRBV6-3 to TRBJ1-5, with 9 nucleotides matching TRBD1. The CDR3 runs to 15 residues. Germline V CDR1 and CDR2: MNHEY, SVGEGT. The J segment lost 4 bases and the V segment lost 0 bases, leaving 1 base of the junction unmatched. CDR3 bases: TGTGCCAGCAGTTACTCCGGGACAGGGAATCAGCCCCAGCATTTT. Translating it yields CASSYSGTGNQPQHF.

This CDR3 reads CASSGNRLAGGPGQFF. CDR3 coding DNA: TGTGCCAGCAGTGGAAACCGACTAGCGGGGGGGCCTGGGCAGTTCTTC. The chain combines TRBV6-1 with TRBJ2-1; 14 bases align to TRBD2. The CDR3 is made up of 16 amino acids. V shed 4 bases, J shed 12 bases, and the junction held 11 bases outside the gene matches. Germline V gives CDR1 MNHNS, CDR2 SASEGT.

This clone was counted between two and nine times. The CDR3 loop is CASSSTNGGQYF. The CDR3, as DNA: TGTGCCAGCAGCTCTACAAATGGAGGTCAGTACTTC. The chain has TRBV7-9 and TRBJ2-7; possibly TRBD2 for D (5 bases). This CDR3 is 12 amino acids long. V lost 4 bases and J 10 bases, leaving 14 bases between the germline ends. Looked up from germline, CDR1 is SEHNR and CDR2 is FQNEAQ (reference sequence).

This chain joins TRBV7-8 and TRBJ1-2, with a possible D match to TRBD1 (5 bases). The CDR3 covers 15 residues. The V end lost 1 base, the J end lost 7 bases, and 16 bases lay between the germline ends. CDR1 is SGHVS and CDR2 is FQNEAQ in the germline V gene. CDR3 in DNA: TGTGCCAGCAGCTTAGTGACAGCGGCTGGGGGTGGCTACACCTTC. It encodes CASSLVTAAGGGYTF.

The chain combines TRBV7-9 with TRBJ1-4; 8 nucleotides line up with TRBD1. This CDR3 is 14 amino acids long. The trim removed 2 bases at V and 14 bases at J, leaving 10 bases unmatched. Germline CDR1 reads SEHNR; CDR2 reads FQNEAQ (reference sequence). CDR3 sequence reads: CASSLNGQGAGLFF. DNA of the CDR3: TGTGCCAGCAGCTTAAATGGCCAGGGGGCCGGGCTGTTTTTT.

The V gene is TRBV6-2 or TRBV6-3, the J gene TRBJ2-7; TRBD2 aligns across 9 bases. V trimming: 4 bases; J trimming: 7 bases; junction bases outside the gene matches: 11. The CDR3 totals 15 residues. CDR1 is MNHEY, CDR2 SVGEGT, per germline. CDR3 nucleotides: TGTGCCAGCAGTTCCCTTAGCGGGGGTGTCTGGGAGCAGTACTTC. It encodes CASSSLSGGVWEQYF.

The rearrangement links TRBV20-1 to TRBJ1-2; TRBD1 matches 7 bases. J lost 7 bases, V lost 4 bases, and 3 bases had no gene match. Per germline, CDR1 DFQATT and CDR2 SNEGSKA (reference sequence). The CDR3 contains 11 residues. CDR3 nucleotides: TGCAGTGCTATCAGGGGGAGTGGCTACACCTTC. It encodes CSAIRGSGYTF.

The chain carries TRBV9 and TRBJ2-1; 11 bases match TRBD2. The CDR3 has 15 residues. The germline CDR1 and CDR2 sequences are SGDLS and YYNGEE. V shed 4 bases and J 2 bases; nucleotides not matched to a gene: 2. CDR3 sequence (DNA): TGTGCCAGCAGCTCGGGACTAGCGGCCTACAATGAGCAGTTCTTC. Translated: CASSSGLAAYNEQFF.

This clone was counted once. The rearrangement links TRBV4-3 to TRBJ2-7; 9 bases align to TRBD2. This CDR3 has 15 residues. Unmatched junction bases numbered 10, after V lost 4 bases and J lost 6 bases. The germline CDR1 and CDR2 sequences are LGHNA and YSLEER. CDR3 sequence (DNA): TGCGCCAGCAGCCGCGGGGGGGCCGAGATTCGCGAGCAGTACTTC. It is translated as CASSRGGAEIREQYF.

The genes are TRBV9 and TRBJ2-2; perhaps TRBD2 as D (5 bases). The CDR3 contains 15 residues. Trimming pared 3 bases from V and 5 bases from J, leaving 14 bases between. CDR1 is SGDLS, CDR2 YYNGEE, per germline. Here the CDR3 DNA reads TGTGCCAGCAGCGGAGGGATCGTAATGACCGGGGAGCTGTTTTTT. Translating gives CASSGGIVMTGELFF.